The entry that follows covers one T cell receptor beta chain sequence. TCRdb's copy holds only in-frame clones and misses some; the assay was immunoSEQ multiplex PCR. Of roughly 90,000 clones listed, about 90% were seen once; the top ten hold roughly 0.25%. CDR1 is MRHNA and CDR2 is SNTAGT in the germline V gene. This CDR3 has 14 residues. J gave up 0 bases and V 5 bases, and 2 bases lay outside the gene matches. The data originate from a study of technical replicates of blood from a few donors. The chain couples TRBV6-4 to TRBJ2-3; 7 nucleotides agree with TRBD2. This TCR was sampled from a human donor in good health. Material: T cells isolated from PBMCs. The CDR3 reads CASSMGGSTDTQYF. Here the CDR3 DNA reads TGTGCCAGCAGTATGGGGGGGAGCACAGATACGCAGTATTTT.